The 25 T cell receptor beta chains below were found in one sample sequenced in a study of cytomegalovirus exposure and HLA in healthy donors. Data came from immunoSEQ multiplex PCR; TCRdb stores just in-frame clones and leaves some out. The profile shows 250,000 to 300,000 clones, around 91% of them singletons. The material sequenced was PBMCs. The receptor source for this set is a young woman in good health and CMV-seronegative.

The chain joins TRBV11-1 to TRBJ1-3; D gene uncertain. Trimming took off 5 bases at V and 0 bases at J, with 8 bases between the two ends. The CDR3 is made up of 14 amino acids. Germline V gene lookup returns CDR1 SGHAT and CDR2 FQDESV (reference sequence). CDR3 in DNA: TGTGCCAGCAGCGGACTGGCCTCTGGAAACACCATATATTTT. Encoded protein: CASSGLASGNTIYF.

This clone was detected once. V gene TRBV5-1 combines with J gene TRBJ2-3, with D maybe TRBD2 (5 bases). Per germline, CDR1 SGHRS and CDR2 YFSETQ. Deletions cut 2 bases from V and 0 bases from J, with 10 bases between. The CDR3 sequence is 15 residues long. CDR3 sequence (DNA): TGCGCCAGCAGCTTTCGGGTAGCGAGCACAGATACGCAGTATTTT. This encodes CASSFRVASTDTQYF. The full variable domain, its missing parts supplied by reference TRBV5-1 and TRBJ2-3, is KAGVTQTPRYLIKTRGQQVTLSCSPISGHRSVSWYQQTPGQGLQFLFEYFSETQRNKGNFPGRFSGRQFSNSRSEMNVSTLELGDSALYLCASSFRVASTDTQYFGPGTRLTVL.

The chain links TRBV7-9 to TRBJ2-7, with 8 bases fitting TRBD1. The CDR3 consists of 15 residues. Looked up from germline, CDR1 is SEHNR and CDR2 is FQNEAQ (reference sequence). V trimming: 5 bases; J trimming: 5 bases; junction bases outside the gene matches: 11. The DNA for the CDR3 is TGTGCCAGCAGCCCCCGAAGGACAGGGCCCCACGAGCAGTACTTC. As protein: CASSPRRTGPHEQYF.

The chain joins TRBV18 to TRBJ1-6, with 8 bases fitting TRBD1. This CDR3 contains 16 residues. J lost 13 bases, V lost 4 bases, and 15 bases had no gene match. Germline lookup yields CDR1 KGHSH and CDR2 LQKENI. DNA of the CDR3: TGTGCCAGCTCACAATACCCGGAGGACAGGGTGGTGCCCCTCCACTTT. Its translation: CASSQYPEDRVVPLHF.

The chain couples TRBV5-5 to TRBJ1-2, with 9 bases lining up with TRBD1. Germline V gene data show CDR1 as SGHKS and CDR2 as YYEKEE (reference sequence). The CDR3 is 14 residues long. Unmatched junction bases numbered 1, after V lost 0 bases and J lost 4 bases. The CDR3 loop is CASSLGQGVYGYTF. In DNA, the CDR3 is TGTGCCAGCAGCTTGGGACAGGGGGTCTATGGCTACACCTTC. Variable domain in full (rest from reference TRBV5-5 and TRBJ1-2): DAGVTQSPTHLIKTRGQQVTLRCSPISGHKSVSWYQQVLGQGPQFIFQYYEKEERGRGNFPDRFSARQFPNYSSELNVNALLLGDSALYLCASSLGQGVYGYTFGSGTRLTVV.

This clone has only one observation. The chain joins TRBV29-1 to TRBJ2-3, with a tentative D call TRBD1 (6 bases). The CDR3 loop spans 13 amino acids. Germline V gene data show CDR1 as SQVTM and CDR2 as ANQGSEA. V was clipped by 3 bases and J by 4 bases, with 11 bases between them. The CDR3 region is CSVEANRADTQYF. In DNA, the CDR3 is TGCAGCGTTGAGGCAAACAGGGCAGATACGCAGTATTTT.

V usage is TRBV9 and J usage is TRBJ2-1; 13 bases align to TRBD2. The germline V gene encodes CDR1 SGDLS and CDR2 YYNGEE. This CDR3 is 17 amino acids long. J was trimmed by 8 bases and V by 4 bases; bases with no gene match: 12. The CDR3 region is CASSTRLAGGPRDEQFF. The DNA of the CDR3 is TGTGCCAGCAGCACCCGACTAGCGGGGGGCCCTAGGGATGAGCAGTTCTTC.

The chain carries TRBV9 and TRBJ1-1; 7 bases map to TRBD1. Germline CDR1 is SGDLS and CDR2 is YYNGEE. Losses at the gene ends were 0 bases for V and 0 bases for J; bases not matched to a gene: 2. This CDR3 is 15 amino acids long. CDR3 in DNA: TGTGCCAGCAGCGTAGGGACAGGAATGAACACTGAAGCTTTCTTT. Protein: CASSVGTGMNTEAFF.

The J gene is TRBJ2-6, the V gene TRBV5-5, with a tentative D call TRBD2 (6 bases). V was cut by 4 bases and J by 5 bases, with 16 bases left in between. CDR1 and CDR2 (germline): SGHKS, YYEKEE (reference sequence). CDR3 length: 16 amino acids. The chain's CDR3 is CASSLRDLERANVLTF. The CDR3 nucleotides read TGTGCCAGCAGCCTGCGGGACCTAGAACGGGCCAACGTCCTGACTTTC.

This clone was observed a single time. This chain links TRBV9 with TRBJ2-1; 7 bases map to TRBD1. V lost 0 bases and J lost 5; bases outside the gene matches: 5. The CDR3 has 15 amino acids. CDR1 and CDR2 (germline): SGDLS, YYNGEE. CDR3 DNA: TGTGCCAGCAGCGTAGGACAGGGCATTAACAATGAGCAGTTCTTC. It is translated as CASSVGQGINNEQFF. Together with reference TRBV9 and TRBJ2-1, the CDR3 gives the full variable domain: DSGVTQTPKHLITATGQRVTLRCSPRSGDLSVYWYQQSLDQGLQFLIQYYNGEERAKGNILERFSAQQFPDLHSELNLSSLELGDSALYFCASSVGQGINNEQFFGPGTRLTVL.

The gene calls are TRBV2 and TRBJ1-1; 8 nucleotides align to TRBD1. The germline CDR1 and CDR2 sequences are SNHLY and FYNNEI. The CDR3 extends over 12 amino acids. With V trimmed by 8 bases and J by 1 base, 0 bases remained unmatched. CDR3 DNA sequence: TGTGCCAGCGGACAGGGGAACACTGAAGCTTTCTTT. It translates to CASGQGNTEAFF.

CDR3 amino acids: CASSFDQGRPYEQYV. The CDR3 coding sequence is TGTGCCAGCAGCTTCGATCAGGGGCGTCCCTACGAGCAGTACGTC. The chain combines TRBV5-5 with TRBJ2-7; D is perhaps TRBD1 (6 bases). Looked up from germline, CDR1 is SGHKS and CDR2 is YYEKEE (reference sequence). This CDR3 has 15 amino acids. Trimming removed 2 bases from V and 2 bases from J, with 14 bases in between.

This sequence joins TRBV10-3 and TRBJ1-1, with a possible D match to TRBD1 (6 bases). The CDR3 runs 14 residues. Looked up from germline, CDR1 is ENHRY and CDR2 is SYGVKD. The V end lost 6 bases, the J end lost 7 bases, and 18 bases lay between the germline ends. CDR3 coding DNA: TGTGCCATCAGCGACAAACAGGGATCTATTGAAGCTTTCTTT. Amino acids: CAISDKQGSIEAFF.

The CDR3 region has the DNA TGTGCCAGCAGTTTAATGCAGGGGGTTCATGAAAAACTGTTTTTT. Its protein product is CASSLMQGVHEKLFF. This chain connects TRBV27 to TRBJ1-4, with 7 bases aligning to TRBD1. J gave up 6 bases and V 2 bases, and 6 bases lay outside the gene matches. This CDR3 has 15 amino acids. Germline-derived CDR1 and CDR2 are MNHEY and SMNVEV (reference sequence).

This chain connects TRBV5-6 to TRBJ1-1; D is ambiguous. The CDR3 totals 15 residues. The V and J ends lost 4 bases and 5 bases respectively, with 18 bases between them. Germline V gives CDR1 SGHDT, CDR2 YYEEEE. CDR3 bases: TGTGCCAGCAGCCCGGGTAGGCTTGTAGGTACTGAAGCTTTCTTT. Translation: CASSPGRLVGTEAFF. Full variable domain (rest looked up from reference TRBV5-6 and TRBJ1-1): DAGVTQSPTHLIKTRGQQVTLRCSPKSGHDTVSWYQQALGQGPQFIFQYYEEEERQRGNFPDRFSGHQFPNYSSELNVNALLLGDSALYLCASSPGRLVGTEAFFGQGTRLTVV.

The chain is built from TRBV6-1 and TRBJ2-7; TRBD2 matches at 14 bases. Losses at the gene ends were 1 base for V and 4 bases for J; bases not matched to a gene: 3. The germline CDR1 and CDR2 sequences are MNHNS and SASEGT. CDR3 length: 16 amino acids. The DNA of the CDR3 is TGTGCCAGCAGTGAAGAGGGGACTAGCGGGGGTTACGAGCAGTACGTC. Translation gives CASSEEGTSGGYEQYV.

The V call is TRBV11-2, the J call TRBJ2-7; maybe TRBD2 (5 bases). Germline-derived CDR1 and CDR2 are SGHAT and FQNNGV. This CDR3 has 14 residues. Trimming stripped 5 bases from V and 0 bases from J, with 11 bases between. CDR3 amino acids: CASSRGFSSYEQYF. In nucleotides, the CDR3 is TGTGCCAGCAGCCGCGGGTTTAGCTCCTACGAGCAGTACTTC.

This clone has a handful of counts. The chain joins TRBV6-5 to TRBJ1-5, with unresolved D. V shed 5 bases and J shed 6 bases, with 14 bases lying between them. The CDR3 is made up of 14 amino acids. Germline V lookup: CDR1 MNHEY, CDR2 SVGAGI. The CDR3 DNA follows: TGTGCCAGCAGTCGACCGGGGATGGGTCAGCCCCAGCATTTT. It specifies CASSRPGMGQPQHF.

V and J are TRBV9 and TRBJ2-2, with TRBD2 as a possible D gene (6 bases). The germline gives CDR1 SGDLS, CDR2 YYNGEE. V was trimmed by 0 bases and J by 3 bases, leaving 12 bases between them. This CDR3 comprises 16 residues. Here the CDR3 DNA reads TGTGCCAGCAGCGTAGTCGGTGGGGGGTACACCGGGGAGCTGTTTTTT. Translated: CASSVVGGGYTGELFF.

J is TRBJ1-5 and V is TRBV30; D remains unclear. V gave up 2 bases and J gave up 4 bases, with 9 bases separating them. The CDR3 is made up of 13 amino acids. Germline values: CDR1 GTSNPN, CDR2 SVGIG (reference sequence). The CDR3 DNA is TGTGCCTGGAGTCTTGACTATAATCAGCCCCAGCATTTT. Translating gives CAWSLDYNQPQHF. Using reference TRBV30 and TRBJ1-5 for the parts outside the CDR3, the full variable domain is SQTIHQWPATLVQPVGSPLSLECTVEGTSNPNLYWYRQAAGRGLQLLFYSVGIGQISSEVPQNLSASRPQDRQFILSSKKLLLSDSGFYLCAWSLDYNQPQHFGDGTRLSIL.

The rearrangement uses TRBV5-1 and TRBJ2-7; D uncertain. V was shortened by 0 bases and J by 4 bases, with 11 bases between the two germline ends. The germline gives CDR1 SGHRS, CDR2 YFSETQ. The CDR3 has 14 amino acids. The CDR3 spells CASSLAANYYEQYF. CDR3 nucleotides: TGCGCCAGCAGCTTGGCTGCAAACTATTACGAGCAGTACTTC.

This clone has just one count. The chain recombines TRBV27 with TRBJ1-6, with 7 positions matching TRBD1. The CDR3 sequence is 15 residues long. CDR1 is MNHEY, CDR2 SMNVEV, per germline (reference sequence). V shed 4 bases, J shed 9 bases, and the junction held 9 bases outside the gene matches. CDR3 loop: CASSSGTVDVSPLHF. The CDR3 DNA follows: TGTGCCAGCAGTTCCGGGACAGTGGACGTTTCACCCCTCCACTTT.

The chain joins TRBV19 to TRBJ2-3; D not resolved. This CDR3 contains 13 residues. CDR1 and CDR2 from the germline V gene are LNHDA and SQIVND (reference sequence). V lost 7 bases and J lost 4, with 12 bases in between. The CDR3 bases are TGTGCCAGTAACCCGTCTCGGGCAGATACGCAGTATTTT. This translates into CASNPSRADTQYF.

The chain carries TRBV5-4 and TRBJ1-2; TRBD1 matches at 8 bases. V was clipped by 9 bases and J by 9 bases; unmatched bases: 7. The CDR3 runs to 11 residues. Germline V gives CDR1 SGHNT, CDR2 YYREEE (reference sequence). The CDR3 spells CATRTGPSYTF. The CDR3, as DNA: TGTGCCACACGGACAGGGCCCAGCTACACCTTC.

The gene calls are TRBV19 and TRBJ1-5, with TRBD1 as a possible D gene (6 bases). The germline V gene has CDR1 LNHDA and CDR2 SQIVND (reference sequence). Trimming stripped 6 bases from V and 6 bases from J, with 15 bases between. CDR3 length: 14 amino acids. In DNA form, the CDR3 reads TGTGCCAGTAGGGTACAGGGATTCGGTCAGCCCCAGCATTTT. As protein: CASRVQGFGQPQHF.